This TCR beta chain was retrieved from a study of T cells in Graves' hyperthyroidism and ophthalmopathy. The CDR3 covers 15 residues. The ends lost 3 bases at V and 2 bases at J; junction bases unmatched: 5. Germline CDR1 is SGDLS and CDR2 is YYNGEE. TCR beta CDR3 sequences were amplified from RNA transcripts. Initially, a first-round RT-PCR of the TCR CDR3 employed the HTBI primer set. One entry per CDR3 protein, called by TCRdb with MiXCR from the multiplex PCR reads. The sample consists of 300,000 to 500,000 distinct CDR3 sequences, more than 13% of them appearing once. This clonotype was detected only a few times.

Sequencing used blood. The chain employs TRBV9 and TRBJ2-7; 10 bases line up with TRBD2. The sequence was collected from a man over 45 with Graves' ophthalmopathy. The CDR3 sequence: CASSDIAGGTYEQYF. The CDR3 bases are TGTGCCAGCAGCGACATAGCGGGAGGAACCTACGAGCAGTACTTC.